The rows below give T cell receptor beta chains drawn from one sample of a study of CD8+ T cells in alopecia areata. Clones were read by immunoSEQ multiplex PCR, and TCRdb kept only the in-frame ones, dropping some. The sample includes around 190,000 clones, approximately 60% of them seen just once. The source material was CD8+ T cells sorted from blood. The receptors were sampled from a human donor in good health. Each CDR3 is given with its conserved first and last residue. A D gene is named only where the DNA matches it firmly. Clone size is not always given. Where it is, it says once, few, many or a class for expanded clones.

abundance: -
j_gene: TRBJ2-2
len: 13
v_gene: TRBV6-5
d_gene: -
CDR3nt: TGTGCCAGCAGCCTCCTTAGGGGCGGGGAGCTGTTTTTT
CDR3aa: CASSLLRGGELFF

abundance: -
j_gene: TRBJ2-7
len: 12
v_gene: TRBV5-4
d_gene: -
CDR3nt: TGTGCCAGCAGCTTTTTTGGCGGCGAGCAGTACTTC
CDR3aa: CASSFFGGEQYF

abundance: -
j_gene: TRBJ1-2
len: 13
v_gene: TRBV29-1
d_gene: -
CDR3nt: TGCAGCGTTAAGGAGGCCCGAATGTGGGGCTACACCTTC
CDR3aa: CSVKEARMWGYTF

abundance: -
j_gene: TRBJ2-1
len: 22
v_gene: TRBV9
d_gene: TRBD2
CDR3nt: TGTGCCAGCAGCGTAGCGGGGACTAGCGGGGGGCCACCCATCAACTCCTACAATGAGCAGTTCTTC
CDR3aa: CASSVAGTSGGPPINSYNEQFF

abundance: -
j_gene: TRBJ1-2
len: 13
v_gene: TRBV4-1
d_gene: -
CDR3nt: TGCGCCAGCAGCCAAGTATATGGCTATGGCTACACCTTC
CDR3aa: CASSQVYGYGYTF

abundance: -
j_gene: TRBJ1-1
len: 14
v_gene: TRBV6-5
d_gene: -
CDR3nt: TGTGCCAGCCACCGCGGGCCGATGAACACTGAAGCTTTCTTT
CDR3aa: CASHRGPMNTEAFF

abundance: few
j_gene: TRBJ1-1
len: 13
v_gene: TRBV12-5
d_gene: -
CDR3nt: TGTGCTAGTGGTTTGATCTTCGACACTGAAGCTTTCTTT
CDR3aa: CASGLIFDTEAFF

abundance: -
j_gene: TRBJ2-6
len: 16
v_gene: TRBV12-5
d_gene: -
CDR3nt: TGTGCTAGTGGTTCGACTCAACTTTCTGGGGCCAACGTCCTGACTTTC
CDR3aa: CASGSTQLSGANVLTF

abundance: -
j_gene: TRBJ2-3
len: 13
v_gene: TRBV12-5
d_gene: -
CDR3nt: TGTGCTAGTGCATCTTATTCGGCAGATACGCAGTATTTT
CDR3aa: CASASYSADTQYF

abundance: -
j_gene: TRBJ1-2
len: 12
v_gene: TRBV29-1
d_gene: -
CDR3nt: TGCAGCGTGGACGCGTTGTACCCTGGCTACACCTTC
CDR3aa: CSVDALYPGYTF

abundance: -
j_gene: TRBJ2-7
len: 13
v_gene: TRBV10-3
d_gene: -
CDR3nt: TGTGCCATCAGTGAGTTCGGCTCCTACGAGCAGTACTTC
CDR3aa: CAISEFGSYEQYF

abundance: once
j_gene: TRBJ1-1
len: 17
v_gene: TRBV9
d_gene: -
CDR3nt: TGTGCCAGCAGCCCGGAGGGGGGTATGAAGGCGAACACTGAAGCTTTCTTT
CDR3aa: CASSPEGGMKANTEAFF